The rows below give T cell receptor beta chains drawn from one sample of a study of shared clonotypes between healthy human individuals. Repertoires were generated with immunoSEQ multiplex PCR, while TCRdb's copy carries only in-frame clones and drops some. The sample has about 2 million clones; 85% to 95% are singletons. Specimen: naive CD4+ T cells sorted from blood. The receptors shown here come from a man aged 18 to 29 in good health. The conserved cysteine and the conserved F or W are not part of the CDR3 here. The order of the fields is V gene, J gene, CDR3 protein.

>TRBV7-2|TRBJ1-3
ASSLGSSGNTIY
>TRBV11-2|TRBJ2-7
ASSDEIVGGHDEQY
>TRBV18|TRBJ2-2
ASSPRTGGNGELF
>TRBV4-1|TRBJ2-5
ASSSGTSGGQETQY
>TRBV6-5|TRBJ1-2
ASGQGTKSYGYT
>TRBV19|TRBJ2-4
ASSIDPGLGVAAKNIQY
>TRBV10-3|TRBJ1-2
AISDPGTGGFGYT
>TRBV14|TRBJ1-2
ASSQDRVYGYT
>TRBV7-9|TRBJ1-3
ASSRRGDRPGNTIY
>TRBV6-5|TRBJ2-2
ASRRLAGTTGELF
>TRBV5-1|TRBJ1-1
ASSLEGIGYTEAF
>TRBV10-3|TRBJ2-2
AISGAQGRELF
>TRBV6-6|TRBJ1-2
ASTNPTEINYGYT
>TRBV4-2|TRBJ2-1
ASSPKPGQTDNEQF
>TRBV30|TRBJ2-7
AWSVPGQGISVEQY
>TRBV30|TRBJ2-1
AWSLLAGSYNEQF
>TRBV27|TRBJ2-5
ASSLGGTQY